This T cell receptor beta chain came from a study of beta chain features in type 1 diabetes (dated 2018 in TCRdb). Describing the broader study: Patients and healthy donors did not differ in mean age, gender distribution, total cell number or subset yield. A total of approximately 110,000,000 sorted cells were examined across all samples, and a strong correlation was observed between cell number per subset and RNA yield. The study compared the TCRB repertoires of sorted circulating CD4+ T cell subsets in recently diagnosed type 1 diabetes patients with those in matched healthy donors. Regulatory and stem cell-like memory subsets were obtained from only 8 patients and about 8 healthy donors, while naive and central memory subsets were obtained from all 30 or so donors. The paper's findings and limits, for the study overall: Because the HLA sub-analyses included only small numbers of individuals, any influence of HLA type on TCRB rearrangement was left unresolved. In all four CD4+ subsets, TCRB CDR3 length was moderately but significantly shorter in type 1 diabetes patients. Fewer insertions and more nucleotide deletions at VDJ recombination sites were observed in patients with type 1 diabetes, implying thymic rearrangement abnormalities. The naive, central memory and regulatory TCRB repertoires appeared to resemble one another more closely among patients than among healthy donors. Because cDNA was sequenced instead of genomic DNA, activated cells with high expression could be over-represented, although the groups did not differ in activation or CD3 levels. PCR may preferentially amplify shorter templates, but because patient and control samples were amplified and corrected together, any resulting skew would affect both groups equally.

Each donor gave one peripheral blood draw, averaging roughly 120 mL, which was collected into heparinised tubes. A BD FACSAria II and a panel including CD45RO, CCR7, CD25, CD127, CD95 and CD27 were used to sort naive, central memory, regulatory and stem cell-like memory CD4+ T cells. Purity was above 95% for every sorted population. PBMCs were isolated right away by Lymphoprep density gradient centrifugation and were stained directly, without culture. So that batch effects would be minimized, each experiment stained and sorted samples in pairs, pairing one healthy donor with one patient. At the junction V is shortened by 0 bases and J by 1 base; bases outside the gene matches: 5. From its cysteine to its phenylalanine, the CDR3 spans 16 amino acids. The entry retains the CDR3 DNA only, 48 bases that are in frame from base 1. For CDR1 and CDR2, the germline V gene lists SGDLS and YYNGEE. All of the isolated RNA was reverse transcribed with the High Capacity cDNA Reverse Transcription Kit, so expressed TCRB transcripts were sequenced. Deep immunoSEQ sequencing was applied to naive, central memory and regulatory T cell samples, giving an average of roughly 3.5 million total reads per sample. Sorted cells were lysed in RLT buffer and RNA was extracted with DNase-treated RNeasy Micro or Mini kits, depending on cell number. To prevent cross-contamination, each cell subset was processed individually, whereas patient and healthy donor samples were processed jointly. The immunoSEQ multiplex PCR was used to amplify TCRB sequences from cDNA, yielding 87-bp fragments that span the CDR3 region. Sequencing of the amplicons was performed on the Illumina HiSeq platform. The authors' pipeline ran thus. Synthetic template baselines were used to correct PCR bias computationally, reads within Hamming distance 2 were collapsed, and singletons that could not be merged were discarded. Reads were aligned against IMGT so that V, D and J genes, CDR3 length and insertions or deletions at six rearrangement sites could be assigned. Within each subset, clonotype counts were normalized to the number of sorted cells before true diversity and Gini coefficients were calculated with the tcR R package. Repertoire sharing was quantified using the overlap coefficient calculated on TCRB nucleotide sequences. As a proxy for the pre-selection repertoire, out-of-frame TCRB sequences from naive cells were analyzed. TCRdb provides this immuneACCESS table in a form limited to in-frame rearrangements. Some clones are lacking; in checked studies, under half of them reflect an unresolved V gene, and why the rest are absent is not known. The V and J calls and clone size were taken over from that table, and D and trimming were inferred from the DNA. The sample yields over 650,000 clones; 11% to 15% were counted once. Clones ranked in the top ten supply 0.04% of the sample.

This clone was seen more than once but under ten times. Its recognized antigen is unknown. Per-nucleotide qualities are absent, and no much larger clonotype sits a single base away. The sequence derives from a man between 18 and 29 years old with type 1 diabetes. Here the chain combines TRBV9 and TRBJ2-3, and 7 bases in between align with TRBD2. Sequencing was done on a sample of naive CD4+ T cells from blood. The cell subset or site label, read with the paper, signifies: true naive CD4+ T cells. The DNA reads as follows: TGTGCCAGCAGCGTAGCTGAACGGGGGGGCACAGATACGCAGTATTTT. Its product reads: CASSVAERGGTDTQYF.